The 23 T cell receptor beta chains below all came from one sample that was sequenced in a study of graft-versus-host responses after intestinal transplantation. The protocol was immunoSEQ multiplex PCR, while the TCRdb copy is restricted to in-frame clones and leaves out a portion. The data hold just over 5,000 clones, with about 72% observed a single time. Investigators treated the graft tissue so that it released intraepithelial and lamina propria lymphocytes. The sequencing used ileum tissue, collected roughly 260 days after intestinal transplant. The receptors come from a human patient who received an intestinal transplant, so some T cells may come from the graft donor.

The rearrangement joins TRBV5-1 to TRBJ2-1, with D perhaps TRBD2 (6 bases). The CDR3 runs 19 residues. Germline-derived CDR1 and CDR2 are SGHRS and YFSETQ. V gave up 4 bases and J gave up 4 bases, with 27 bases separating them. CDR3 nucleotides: TGCGCCAGCAGCACCGCGCGCCCGGTGAGTGTTAGCGGATACAATGAGCAGTTCTTC. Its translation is CASSTARPVSVSGYNEQFF.

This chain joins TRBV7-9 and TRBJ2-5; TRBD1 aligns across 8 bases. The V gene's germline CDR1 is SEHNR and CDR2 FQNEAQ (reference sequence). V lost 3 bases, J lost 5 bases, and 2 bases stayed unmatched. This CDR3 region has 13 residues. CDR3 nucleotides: TGTGCCAGCAGCTTGGACAGGGCTGAGACCCAGTACTTC. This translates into CASSLDRAETQYF.

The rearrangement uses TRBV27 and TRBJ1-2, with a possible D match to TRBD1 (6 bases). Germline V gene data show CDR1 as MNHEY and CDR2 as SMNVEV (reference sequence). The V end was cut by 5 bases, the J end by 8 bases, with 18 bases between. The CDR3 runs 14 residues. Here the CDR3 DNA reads TGTGCCAGCAGTCAGGGGAGTCGGTATGAAGGCTACACCTTC. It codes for CASSQGSRYEGYTF.

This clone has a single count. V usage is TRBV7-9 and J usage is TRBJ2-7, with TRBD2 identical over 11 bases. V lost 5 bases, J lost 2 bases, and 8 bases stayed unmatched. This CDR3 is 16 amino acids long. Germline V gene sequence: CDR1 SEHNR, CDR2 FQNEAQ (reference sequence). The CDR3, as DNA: TGTGCCAGCAGCCCGGCGGGACTAGCGGTAACCTACGAGCAGTACTTC. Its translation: CASSPAGLAVTYEQYF.

The CDR3 nucleotides read TGCGCCAGCAGCCAAGAGGGCCAACTCTATCAGCCCCAGCATTTT. Translation gives CASSQEGQLYQPQHF. The V and J genes are TRBV4-1 and TRBJ1-5; the D is unclear. CDR1 and CDR2 from the germline V gene are MGHRA and YSYEKL. This CDR3 contains 15 residues. V was shortened by 0 bases and J by 5 bases, with 11 bases between the two germline ends.

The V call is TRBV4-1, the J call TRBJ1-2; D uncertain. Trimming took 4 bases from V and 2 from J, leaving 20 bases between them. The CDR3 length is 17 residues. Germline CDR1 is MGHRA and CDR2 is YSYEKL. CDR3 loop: CASSPFPLSGRNYGYTF. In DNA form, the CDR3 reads TGCGCCAGCAGCCCTTTTCCTCTTAGTGGGCGCAACTATGGCTACACCTTC.

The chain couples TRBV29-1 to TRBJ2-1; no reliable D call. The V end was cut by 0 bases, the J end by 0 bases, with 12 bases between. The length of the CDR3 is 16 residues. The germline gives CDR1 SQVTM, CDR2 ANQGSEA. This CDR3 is CSVEDPDRSSYNEQFF. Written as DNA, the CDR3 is TGCAGCGTTGAAGACCCGGATAGGAGCTCCTACAATGAGCAGTTCTTC.

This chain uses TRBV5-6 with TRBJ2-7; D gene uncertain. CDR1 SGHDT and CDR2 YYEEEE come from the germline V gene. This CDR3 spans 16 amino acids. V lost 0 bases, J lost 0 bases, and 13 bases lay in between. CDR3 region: CASSLAGWRPSYEQYF. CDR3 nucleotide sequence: TGTGCCAGCAGCTTGGCCGGGTGGAGACCCTCCTACGAGCAGTACTTC.

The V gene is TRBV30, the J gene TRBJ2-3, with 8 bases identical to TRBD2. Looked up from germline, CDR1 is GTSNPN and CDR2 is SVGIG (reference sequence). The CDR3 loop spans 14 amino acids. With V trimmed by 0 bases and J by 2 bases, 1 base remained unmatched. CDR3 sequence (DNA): TGTGCCTGGAGTGTGCGGGGGGCCACAGATACGCAGTATTTT. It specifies CAWSVRGATDTQYF.

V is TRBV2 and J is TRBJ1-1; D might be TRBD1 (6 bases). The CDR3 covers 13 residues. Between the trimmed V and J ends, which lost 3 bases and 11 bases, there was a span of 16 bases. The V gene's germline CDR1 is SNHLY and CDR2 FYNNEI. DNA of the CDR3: TGTGCCAGCAGTGACTGGACAGCCTTAGGCGCTTTCTTT. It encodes CASSDWTALGAFF.

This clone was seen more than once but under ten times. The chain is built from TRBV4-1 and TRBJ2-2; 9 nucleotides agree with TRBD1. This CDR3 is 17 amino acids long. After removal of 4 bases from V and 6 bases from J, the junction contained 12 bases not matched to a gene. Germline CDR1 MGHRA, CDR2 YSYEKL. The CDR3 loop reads CASSPTTTGGWAGELFF. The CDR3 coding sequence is TGCGCCAGCAGCCCCACCACTACAGGGGGCTGGGCCGGGGAGCTGTTTTTT.

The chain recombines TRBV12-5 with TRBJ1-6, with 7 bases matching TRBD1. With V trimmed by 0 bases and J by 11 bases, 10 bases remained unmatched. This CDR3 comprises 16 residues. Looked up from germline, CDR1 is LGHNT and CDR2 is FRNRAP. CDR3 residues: CASGLVLTGRSPPLHF. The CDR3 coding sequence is TGTGCTAGTGGTTTGGTATTGACAGGGAGGAGTCCACCCCTCCACTTT.

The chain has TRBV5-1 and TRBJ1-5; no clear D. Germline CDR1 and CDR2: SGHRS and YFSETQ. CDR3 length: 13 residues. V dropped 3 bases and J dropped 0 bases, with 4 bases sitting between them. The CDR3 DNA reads TGCGCCAGCAGCTACGGTAGCAATCAGCCCCAGCATTTT. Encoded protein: CASSYGSNQPQHF.

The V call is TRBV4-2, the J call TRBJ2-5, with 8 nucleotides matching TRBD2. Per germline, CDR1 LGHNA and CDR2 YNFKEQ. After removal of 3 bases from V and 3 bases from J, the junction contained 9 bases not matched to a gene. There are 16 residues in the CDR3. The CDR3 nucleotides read TGTGCCAGCAGCCAGGTCGGGGGGGTTGGGGAAGAGACCCAGTACTTC. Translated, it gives CASSQVGGVGEETQYF.

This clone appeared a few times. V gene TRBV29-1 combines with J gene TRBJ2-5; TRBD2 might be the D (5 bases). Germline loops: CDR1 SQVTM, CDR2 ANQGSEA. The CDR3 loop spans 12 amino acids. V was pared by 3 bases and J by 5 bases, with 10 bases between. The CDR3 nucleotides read TGCAGCGTTGACCTAGCCGAGGAGACCCAGTACTTC. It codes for CSVDLAEETQYF.

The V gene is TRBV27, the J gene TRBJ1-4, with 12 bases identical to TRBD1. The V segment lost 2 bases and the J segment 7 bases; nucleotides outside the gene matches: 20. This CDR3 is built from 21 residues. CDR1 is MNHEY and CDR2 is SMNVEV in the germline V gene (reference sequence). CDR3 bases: TGTGCCAGCAGTTTAGGCGGGACAGGGGGCCGGCTCAGCATACATAGTGAAAAACTGTTTTTT. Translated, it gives CASSLGGTGGRLSIHSEKLFF.

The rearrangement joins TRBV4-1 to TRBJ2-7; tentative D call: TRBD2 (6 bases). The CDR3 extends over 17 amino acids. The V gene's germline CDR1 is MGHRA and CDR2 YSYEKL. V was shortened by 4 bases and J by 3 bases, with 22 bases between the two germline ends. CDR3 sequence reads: CASSRLPGAPPLYEQYF. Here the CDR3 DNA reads TGCGCCAGCAGCCGTTTACCGGGAGCCCCTCCACTCTACGAGCAGTACTTC.

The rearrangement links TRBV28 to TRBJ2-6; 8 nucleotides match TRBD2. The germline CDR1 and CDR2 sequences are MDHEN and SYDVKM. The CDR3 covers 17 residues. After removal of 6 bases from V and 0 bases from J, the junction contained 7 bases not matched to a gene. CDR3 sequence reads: CASRSGGPISGANVLTF. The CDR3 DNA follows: TGTGCCAGCAGATCGGGAGGGCCCATCTCTGGGGCCAACGTCCTGACTTTC.

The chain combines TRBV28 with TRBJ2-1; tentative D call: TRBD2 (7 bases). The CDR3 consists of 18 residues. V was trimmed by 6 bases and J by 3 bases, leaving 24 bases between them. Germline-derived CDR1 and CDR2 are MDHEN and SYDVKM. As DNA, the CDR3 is TGTGCCAGCAGGGGGGGGCCAGGGGCGGGAGACTTCTACAATGAGCAGTTCTTC. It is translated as CASRGGPGAGDFYNEQFF. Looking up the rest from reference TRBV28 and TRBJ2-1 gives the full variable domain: DVKVTQSSRYLVKRTGEKVFLECVQDMDHENMFWYRQDPGLGLRLIYFSYDVKMKEKGDIPEGYSVSREKKERFSLILESASTNQTSMYLCASRGGPGAGDFYNEQFFGPGTRLTVL.

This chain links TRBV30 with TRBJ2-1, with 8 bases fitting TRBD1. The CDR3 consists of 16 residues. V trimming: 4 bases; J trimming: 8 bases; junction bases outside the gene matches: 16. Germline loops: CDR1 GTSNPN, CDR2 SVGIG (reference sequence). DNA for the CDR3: TGTGCCTGGACCCAGGGGGCGGTCAATTTTAACGATGAGCAGTTCTTC. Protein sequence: CAWTQGAVNFNDEQFF.

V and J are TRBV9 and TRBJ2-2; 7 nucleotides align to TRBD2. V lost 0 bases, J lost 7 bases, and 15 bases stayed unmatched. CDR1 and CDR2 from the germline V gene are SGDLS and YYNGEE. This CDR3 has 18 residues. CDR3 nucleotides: TGTGCCAGCAGCGTAGATAAGTTAGTGGGAGGGCCACGCGGGGAGCTGTTTTTT. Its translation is CASSVDKLVGGPRGELFF.

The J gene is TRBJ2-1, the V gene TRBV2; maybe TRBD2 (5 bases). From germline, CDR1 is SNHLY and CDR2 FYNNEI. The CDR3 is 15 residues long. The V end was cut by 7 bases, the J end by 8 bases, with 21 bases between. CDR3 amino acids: CASIPLVWGVYEQFF. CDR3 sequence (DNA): TGTGCCAGCATCCCACTAGTGTGGGGTGTGTATGAGCAGTTCTTC. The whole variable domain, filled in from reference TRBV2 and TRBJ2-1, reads EPEVTQTPSHQVTQMGQEVILRCVPISNHLYFYWYRQILGQKVEFLVSFYNNEISEKSEIFDDQFSVERPDGSNFTLKIRSTKLEDSAMYFCASIPLVWGVYEQFFGPGTRLTVL.

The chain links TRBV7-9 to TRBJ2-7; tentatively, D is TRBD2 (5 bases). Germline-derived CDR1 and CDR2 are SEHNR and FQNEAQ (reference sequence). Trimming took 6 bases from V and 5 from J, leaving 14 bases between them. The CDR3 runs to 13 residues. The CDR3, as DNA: TGTGCCAGCAGACCCACTAGGATCCACGAGCAGTACTTC. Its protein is CASRPTRIHEQYF.